This T cell receptor (beta chain) was sequenced during a study of brain T cells in children with intractable seizures. The assay was immunoSEQ multiplex PCR, and TCRdb's table has in-frame clones only and misses some. The table lists about 320,000 clones, more than 85% of them singletons. The time point here: blood from clinic visit 5 months post-surgery; TSC patient then seizure free. Sequencing was limited to surgery cases with top T cell transcript signatures in brain tissue. Before surgery, patients took at least one anti-epileptic drug. This clone was seen a few times. Its specificity is not known. There are 15 residues in the CDR3. Germline CDR1 and CDR2: SGHTA and FQGTGA. J gave up 10 bases and V 4 bases, and 8 bases lay outside the gene matches. Study-level findings and limits: Viral specificity was inferred only from CDR3 similarity; HCMV serostatus was unknown.

This clonotype was obtained from a boy in the first two years of life with tuberous sclerosis and intractable seizures. The specimen was peripheral blood, collected less than 6 months after surgery. This sequence joins TRBV7-3 and TRBJ1-6; 9 nucleotides line up with TRBD1. The CDR3 DNA reads TGTGCCAGCAGCTCAACAGGGGGCAGGGGATCACCCCTCCACTTT. Amino acid sequence: CASSSTGGRGSPLHF.